This entry lists 9 T cell receptor beta chains sequenced from one sample in a study of shared clonotypes between healthy human individuals. This table comes from immunoSEQ multiplex PCR, and its TCRdb copy is limited to in-frame clones, with some not included. Among about 2.5 million clones listed, less than 95% were seen once. The sequencing input was naive CD4+ T cells from PBMCs. Subset meaning: CD45RA+ positively selected. All receptors come from a man between 18 and 35 years old in good health. Some clones in this sample may be carry-over from other donors' samples.

This chain uses TRBV10-3 with TRBJ2-7; 12 nucleotides align to TRBD1. Germline V lookup: CDR1 ENHRY, CDR2 SYGVKD. The CDR3 is made up of 15 amino acids. V lost 7 bases and J lost 6; bases outside the gene matches: 10. CDR3: CAITTRDRGRSEQYF. CDR3 sequence (DNA): TGTGCCATCACTACCCGGGACAGGGGGCGAAGCGAGCAGTACTTC.

This CDR3 reads CASRVDLSNQPQHF. The CDR3 nucleotides read TGTGCCAGCAGGGTCGATCTTAGCAATCAGCCCCAGCATTTT. This chain joins TRBV28 and TRBJ1-5; no reliable D call. Trimming left V 6 bases short and J 0 bases short, with 9 bases between. Germline V gene sequence: CDR1 MDHEN, CDR2 SYDVKM. The CDR3 consists of 14 residues. Drawing the rest from reference TRBV28 and TRBJ1-5, the complete variable domain is DVKVTQSSRYLVKRTGEKVFLECVQDMDHENMFWYRQDPGLGLRLIYFSYDVKMKEKGDIPEGYSVSREKKERFSLILESASTNQTSMYLCASRVDLSNQPQHFGDGTRLSIL.

J is TRBJ2-1 and V is TRBV7-3; D is unresolved. Deletions cut 4 bases from V and 0 bases from J, with 13 bases between. The CDR3 length is 16 residues. Germline CDR1 reads SGHTA; CDR2 reads FQGTGA. The CDR3 loop reads CASSSPPGSSYNEQFF. CDR3 nucleotide sequence: TGTGCCAGCAGCTCCCCTCCTGGAAGCTCCTACAATGAGCAGTTCTTC.

The sample holds many counts of this clone. The rearrangement joins TRBV4-2 to TRBJ2-7; 7 nucleotides line up with TRBD2. Trimming cost V 3 bases and J 3 bases; bases outside gene matches: 8. Germline CDR1 is LGHNA and CDR2 is YNFKEQ. CDR3 length equals 15 residues. The CDR3 spells CASSQPWRESYEQYF. CDR3 DNA sequence: TGTGCCAGCAGCCAGCCTTGGCGGGAGAGCTACGAGCAGTACTTC.

In this sample, this clone turned up a few times. The chain links TRBV6-5 to TRBJ1-1; D remains unclear. V dropped 7 bases and J dropped 4 bases, with 13 bases sitting between them. This CDR3 spans 13 amino acids. Germline CDR1 is MNHEY and CDR2 is SVGAGI. This chain's CDR3 is CASTSAWGTEAFF. As DNA, the CDR3 is TGTGCCAGCACCTCCGCCTGGGGCACTGAAGCTTTCTTT.

This chain uses TRBV29-1 with TRBJ1-4, with 7 bases that match TRBD1. V dropped 7 bases and J dropped 0; count of bases not matched to a gene: 5. This CDR3 region has 14 residues. Germline V gene data show CDR1 as SQVTM and CDR2 as ANQGSEA. The CDR3 sequence is CSARGATTNEKLFF. The DNA of the CDR3 is TGCAGCGCCAGGGGGGCCACAACTAATGAAAAACTGTTTTTT. Looking up the rest from reference TRBV29-1 and TRBJ1-4 gives the full variable domain: SAVISQKPSRDICQRGTSLTIQCQVDSQVTMMFWYRQQPGQSLTLIATANQGSEATYESGFVIDKFPISRPNLTFSTLTVSNMSPEDSSIYLCSARGATTNEKLFFGSGTQLSVL.

The chain recombines TRBV28 with TRBJ1-1; 9 bases line up with TRBD1. In germline, CDR1 is MDHEN, CDR2 SYDVKM. The length of the CDR3 is 14 residues. V dropped 6 bases and J dropped 4; count of bases not matched to a gene: 6. The CDR3, as DNA: TGTGCCAGCAGCACAACAGGGGGCAGCACTGAAGCTTTCTTT. Translation gives CASSTTGGSTEAFF.

The J gene is TRBJ2-5, the V gene TRBV14; D is possibly TRBD1 or TRBD2 (6 bases each). The CDR3 has 15 amino acids. Trimming pared 2 bases from V and 5 bases from J, leaving 15 bases between. CDR1 and CDR2 (germline): SGHDN, FVKESK. The CDR3, as DNA: TGTGCCAGCAGCCAATTCCGGGGGCGCGGGGAGACCCAGTACTTC. Its translation: CASSQFRGRGETQYF.

Remarks on this clone: Other nucleotide sequences in the sample specify the same CDR3. The rearrangement joins TRBV5-1 to TRBJ1-3; D is possibly TRBD1 (5 bases). The germline gives CDR1 SGHRS, CDR2 YFSETQ. V lost 4 bases and J lost 1, with 9 bases in between. The length of the CDR3 is 14 residues. The CDR3 spells CASSLGVSGNTIYF. The CDR3 DNA reads as TGCGCCAGCAGCCTAGGGGTTTCTGGAAACACCATATATTTT.